A single sample gave rise to the 9 T cell receptor beta chains below, sequenced in a study of T cell responses to AZD1222 COVID-19 vaccine. Some clones are missing from TCRdb's copy, which holds only in-frame ones; the method was immunoSEQ multiplex PCR. The sample has approximately 140,000 clones, 90% to 95% seen once. The sample in question was peripheral blood, obtained on day 0 of MenACWY control vaccination. Receptors were obtained from an adult in good health.

This clone was seen repeatedly, ten times or more. This chain connects TRBV29-1 to TRBJ2-7; no clear D. Trimming left V 4 bases short and J 6 bases short, with 13 bases between. Germline assignment: CDR1 SQVTM and CDR2 ANQGSEA. The CDR3 length is 12 residues. The CDR3 spells CSVGTALGEQYF. In nucleotides, the CDR3 is TGCAGCGTTGGGACGGCTCTCGGCGAGCAGTACTTC.

The J gene is TRBJ2-2, the V gene TRBV6-5, with D possibly matching TRBD2 (6 bases). The CDR3 sequence is 14 residues long. The V end lost 7 bases, the J end lost 5 bases, and 14 bases lay between the germline ends. The germline gives CDR1 MNHEY, CDR2 SVGAGI. The CDR3 is CASIRRRGTGELFF. Here the CDR3 DNA reads TGTGCCAGCATCAGAAGGCGGGGAACCGGGGAGCTGTTTTTT.

The rearrangement links TRBV19 to TRBJ1-5; D possibly corresponds to TRBD1 (6 bases). CDR1 LNHDA and CDR2 SQIVND come from the germline V gene (reference sequence). Trimming shortened V by 7 bases and J by 9 bases, and 13 bases separated the two germline ends. The CDR3 has 12 residues. The CDR3 sequence is CASTTGGLPQHF. The CDR3 nucleotides read TGTGCCAGTACCACGGGGGGCTTGCCCCAGCATTTT.

This clone appeared a single time. The V call is TRBV3-1 (or the pseudogene TRBV3-2), the J call TRBJ1-5; D remains ambiguous. Trimming shortened V by 3 bases and J by 6 bases, and 9 bases separated the two germline ends. The germline CDR1 and CDR2 sequences are LGHDT and YNNKEL (reference sequence). The CDR3 contains 13 residues. The CDR3 DNA reads as TGTGCCAGCAGCCAGAAACTGGGTCAGCCCCAGCATTTT. Amino acids: CASSQKLGQPQHF.

This rearrangement joins TRBV2 to TRBJ1-6; TRBD1 is a possible D gene (6 bases). V was cut by 6 bases and J by 5 bases, with 11 bases left in between. Germline CDR1 and CDR2: SNHLY and FYNNEI. This CDR3 comprises 14 residues. The CDR3 DNA is TGTGCCAGCAGCCTAGGACAGAATAATTCACCCCTCCACTTT. It translates to CASSLGQNNSPLHF. The full variable domain, its missing parts supplied by reference TRBV2 and TRBJ1-6, is EPEVTQTPSHQVTQMGQEVILRCVPISNHLYFYWYRQILGQKVEFLVSFYNNEISEKSEIFDDQFSVERPDGSNFTLKIRSTKLEDSAMYFCASSLGQNNSPLHFGNGTRLTVT.

This CDR3 reads CASSESRQSNQPQHF. CDR3 bases: TGCGCCAGCAGTGAGTCGCGGCAAAGCAATCAGCCCCAGCATTTT. V gene TRBV10-2 combines with J gene TRBJ1-5; D is unclear. Germline V gene data show CDR1 as WSHSY and CDR2 as SAAADI. The CDR3 has 15 amino acids. Deletions cut 0 bases from V and 1 base from J, with 7 bases between.

This clone has just one count. V and J are TRBV6-5 and TRBJ1-3; unclear D gene. The CDR3 extends over 13 amino acids. The V and J ends lost 5 bases and 4 bases respectively, with 9 bases between them. Germline V lookup: CDR1 MNHEY, CDR2 SVGAGI. The CDR3 spells CASSLREGNTIYF. DNA for the CDR3: TGTGCCAGCAGTCTCAGAGAGGGAAACACCATATATTTT.

This clone was seen once. The chain joins TRBV19 to TRBJ1-1; TRBD1 is a possible D gene (6 bases). Germline loops: CDR1 LNHDA, CDR2 SQIVND (reference sequence). The V end lost 7 bases, the J end lost 5 bases, and 14 bases lay between the germline ends. CDR3 size: 13 residues. DNA for the CDR3: TGTGCCAGTACACAGGGTTCTAGGACTGAAGCTTTCTTT. Its translation is CASTQGSRTEAFF.

The V gene is TRBV18, the J gene TRBJ2-2; D is ambiguous. Trimming stripped 1 base from V and 4 bases from J, with 13 bases between. CDR1 is KGHSH and CDR2 is LQKENI in the germline V gene. CDR3 length: 16 residues. The CDR3 nucleotides are TGTGCCAGCTCACCACTGGGTGAGGCCCCCACCGGGGAGCTGTTTTTT. Translating it yields CASSPLGEAPTGELFF.